Each of the 24 T cell receptor beta chains below was sequenced from the same sample in a study of blood T cell repertoires in COVID-19. Clones were sequenced by immunoSEQ multiplex PCR, and TCRdb holds only the in-frame ones, with some missing. The table shows 200,000 or so clones, with around four fifths occurring only once. Source material: peripheral blood. These receptors were taken from a woman aged 25 to 39 with acute or convalescent COVID-19.

The J gene is TRBJ2-1, the V gene TRBV6-5; perhaps TRBD1 as D (5 bases). The CDR3 has 15 residues. The V end lost 6 bases, the J end lost 10 bases, and 22 bases lay between the germline ends. The germline CDR1 and CDR2 sequences are MNHEY and SVGAGI. CDR3 sequence: CASRGLRRDGREQFF. The CDR3 coding sequence is TGTGCCAGCAGGGGCCTACGCAGGGATGGAAGGGAGCAGTTCTTC.

The V and J genes are TRBV12-3 or TRBV12-4 and TRBJ2-7, with 8 bases lining up with TRBD2. The CDR3 spans 13 residues. V shed 10 bases, J shed 1 base, and the junction held 6 bases outside the gene matches. The CDR3 nucleotides are TGTGCCACCAGAACTAGCGGATCCTACGAGCAGTACTTC. This encodes CATRTSGSYEQYF.

This chain uses TRBV5-1 with TRBJ2-3; 12 nucleotides match TRBD2. From germline, CDR1 is SGHRS and CDR2 YFSETQ. The CDR3 contains 17 residues. The J segment lost 0 bases and the V segment lost 3 bases, leaving 5 bases of the junction unmatched. CDR3 coding DNA: TGCGCCAGCAGCTCGGGACTAGCGGGCTCTAGCACAGATACGCAGTATTTT. Encoded protein: CASSSGLAGSSTDTQYF.

The CDR3 protein is CAWSPGGNQPQHF. CDR3 nucleotide sequence: TGTGCCTGGAGTCCTGGAGGGAATCAGCCCCAGCATTTT. The J gene is TRBJ1-5, the V gene TRBV30, with unresolved D. V gave up 2 bases and J gave up 4 bases, with 9 bases separating them. The V gene's germline CDR1 is GTSNPN and CDR2 SVGIG (reference sequence). The CDR3 runs 13 residues.

The gene calls are TRBV28 and TRBJ1-1, with 7 nucleotides matching TRBD1. Trimming at V came to 8 bases and at J to 0 bases, leaving 6 bases not matched to a gene. Germline assignment: CDR1 MDHEN and CDR2 SYDVKM. The CDR3 spans 14 residues. CDR3 amino acids: CASPGRGLNTEAFF. In nucleotides, the CDR3 is TGTGCCAGCCCCGGCAGGGGGTTGAACACTGAAGCTTTCTTT.

This clone was recorded only once. The gene calls are TRBV27 and TRBJ1-1; D ambiguous. The V gene's germline CDR1 is MNHEY and CDR2 SMNVEV (reference sequence). Trimming removed 5 bases from V and 1 base from J, with 8 bases in between. This CDR3 region has 13 residues. The CDR3 loop reads CASSIVQNTEAFF. CDR3 sequence (DNA): TGTGCCAGCAGTATCGTACAGAACACTGAAGCTTTCTTT.

This clone was seen a handful of times. J is TRBJ2-7 and V is TRBV7-9; D is possibly TRBD1 (7 bases). The CDR3 is 16 amino acids. Germline CDR1 and CDR2: SEHNR and FQNEAQ (reference sequence). Trimming shortened V by 4 bases and J by 1 base, and 17 bases separated the two germline ends. The DNA for the CDR3 is TGTGCCAGCAGCTCCGCGGGACAGCGCCCTTCCTACGAGCAGTACTTC. Its protein is CASSSAGQRPSYEQYF. Full variable domain (outside the CDR3, taken from reference TRBV7-9 and TRBJ2-7): DTGVSQNPRHKITKRGQNVTFRCDPISEHNRLYWYRQTLGQGPEFLTYFQNEAQLEKSRLLSDRFSAERPKGSFSTLEIQRTEQGDSAMYLCASSSAGQRPSYEQYFGPGTRLTVT.

The chain recombines TRBV30 with TRBJ1-2; D ambiguous. Trimming took 4 bases from V and 4 from J, leaving 19 bases between them. The CDR3 is 15 amino acids. Germline V gene data show CDR1 as GTSNPN and CDR2 as SVGIG (reference sequence). The CDR3 DNA follows: TGTGCCTGGATCCTGGCCCCGCAGTTGGTCTATGGCTACACCTTC. Amino acid sequence: CAWILAPQLVYGYTF.

CDR3 sequence: CASEAGATYEQYF. DNA for the CDR3: TGTGCCAGCGAGGCCGGCGCGACCTACGAGCAGTACTTC. The rearrangement joins TRBV28 to TRBJ2-7; D is ambiguous. The CDR3 loop spans 13 amino acids. Trimming left V 8 bases short and J 2 bases short, with 13 bases between. CDR1 MDHEN and CDR2 SYDVKM come from the germline V gene.

This clone came up a few times. This chain joins TRBV5-6 and TRBJ1-4; D gene unclear. Germline V CDR1 and CDR2: SGHDT, YYEEEE. CDR3 size: 14 residues. Trimming took 2 bases from V and 7 from J, leaving 12 bases between them. CDR3 sequence reads: CASSFGSSGEKLFF. For the CDR3, the DNA is TGTGCCAGCAGCTTCGGTAGCTCGGGTGAAAAACTGTTTTTT. The variable domain in full, completed from reference TRBV5-6 and TRBJ1-4, reads DAGVTQSPTHLIKTRGQQVTLRCSPKSGHDTVSWYQQALGQGPQFIFQYYEEEERQRGNFPDRFSGHQFPNYSSELNVNALLLGDSALYLCASSFGSSGEKLFFGSGTQLSVL.

The V and J genes are TRBV10-1 and TRBJ2-2, with 10 bases fitting TRBD2. Per germline, CDR1 WNHNN and CDR2 SYGVQD (reference sequence). This CDR3 has 19 amino acids. Unmatched junction bases numbered 13, after V lost 4 bases and J lost 2 bases. For the CDR3, the DNA is TGCGCCAGCAGTGCTAGCGGGGGCCACCCCTACTATAACACCGGGGAGCTGTTTTTT. The encoded protein is CASSASGGHPYYNTGELFF.

In this sample, this clone turned up many times. The J gene is TRBJ2-7, the V gene TRBV6-6; a weak D match, TRBD1 (6 bases). CDR1 MNHNY and CDR2 SVGAGI come from the germline V gene (reference sequence). V lost 5 bases to trimming and J lost 1 base, with 9 bases between them. CDR3 size: 13 residues. CDR3 region: CASSRTESYEQYF. In DNA form, the CDR3 reads TGTGCCAGCAGTCGGACAGAATCCTACGAGCAGTACTTC.

The V call is TRBV29-1, the J call TRBJ2-1; no clear D gene. The CDR3 runs to 13 residues. CDR1 SQVTM and CDR2 ANQGSEA come from the germline V gene. V lost 4 bases and J 4 bases, leaving 11 bases between the germline ends. CDR3 coding DNA: TGCAGCGTTGGGCATTTTAATTACAATGAGCAGTTCTTC. This codes for CSVGHFNYNEQFF.

V and J are TRBV28 and TRBJ1-3; 9 nucleotides line up with TRBD1. The CDR3 is 19 amino acids. Germline CDR1 is MDHEN and CDR2 is SYDVKM. The V segment lost 5 bases and the J segment 5 bases; nucleotides outside the gene matches: 19. CDR3 sequence (DNA): TGTGCCAGCAGTCGATATCCGGGACAGGGAGTTTCTGGGAGAAACACCATATATTTT. Encoded protein: CASSRYPGQGVSGRNTIYF.

The chain links TRBV5-1 to TRBJ1-1; D unclear. The CDR3 totals 14 residues. CDR1 is SGHRS, CDR2 YFSETQ, per germline. The V and J ends lost 3 bases and 5 bases respectively, with 14 bases between them. The CDR3 reads CASSSTFGGTEAFF. The CDR3 DNA reads TGCGCCAGCAGCTCCACCTTCGGAGGGACTGAAGCTTTCTTT.

This chain connects TRBV29-1 to TRBJ2-6, with D uncertain. Trimming stripped 6 bases from V and 0 bases from J, with 9 bases between. CDR3 size: 14 residues. Germline CDR1 is SQVTM and CDR2 is ANQGSEA. This CDR3 reads CSVAAYSGANVLTF. The CDR3 DNA follows: TGCAGCGTCGCCGCCTACTCTGGGGCCAACGTCCTGACTTTC.

CDR3 amino acids: CASSLTGGSNQPQHF. As DNA, the CDR3 is TGTGCCAGCAGTCTGACAGGGGGCAGCAATCAGCCCCAGCATTTT. The chain employs TRBV6-6 and TRBJ1-5; 10 nucleotides align to TRBD1. Germline CDR1 MNHNY, CDR2 SVGAGI (reference sequence). V dropped 5 bases and J dropped 1; count of bases not matched to a gene: 2. The CDR3 covers 15 residues.

The sample holds a few counts of this clone. The rearrangement uses TRBV2 and TRBJ1-2, with a possible D match to TRBD1 (5 bases). This CDR3 comprises 15 residues. With 5 bases removed from V and 8 bases from J, the gap between germline ends came to 21 bases. Germline V gives CDR1 SNHLY, CDR2 FYNNEI. The CDR3 reads CASSLVSAGVGGYTF. The CDR3 DNA sequence: TGTGCCAGCAGTCTAGTTTCAGCGGGGGTCGGGGGCTACACCTTC. The full variable domain, in which reference TRBV2 and TRBJ1-2 provide the parts outside the CDR3, is EPEVTQTPSHQVTQMGQEVILRCVPISNHLYFYWYRQILGQKVEFLVSFYNNEISEKSEIFDDQFSVERPDGSNFTLKIRSTKLEDSAMYFCASSLVSAGVGGYTFGSGTRLTVV.

This rearrangement joins TRBV27 to TRBJ2-5; maybe TRBD2 (6 bases). The V gene's germline CDR1 is MNHEY and CDR2 SMNVEV (reference sequence). The CDR3 is 13 amino acids. Trimming stripped 6 bases from V and 1 base from J, with 9 bases between. The CDR3 protein is CASREGLQETQYF. The CDR3 coding sequence is TGTGCCAGCAGGGAGGGACTCCAAGAGACCCAGTACTTC.

V is TRBV9 and J is TRBJ1-5, with 11 bases lining up with TRBD1. Germline loops: CDR1 SGDLS, CDR2 YYNGEE. The CDR3 extends over 15 amino acids. V was pared by 0 bases and J by 5 bases, with 1 base of the junction left unmatched. The CDR3 nucleotides read TGTGCCAGCAGCGTAGGGGACAGGGGGGATCAGCCCCAGCATTTT. This sequence encodes CASSVGDRGDQPQHF.

The chain joins TRBV6-1 to TRBJ2-3; D possibly corresponds to TRBD1 (5 bases). The V gene's germline CDR1 is MNHNS and CDR2 SASEGT. Trimming took 1 base from V and 0 from J, leaving 5 bases between them. CDR3 length equals 14 residues. The CDR3 loop reads CASSEGQSTDTQYF. CDR3 nucleotide sequence: TGTGCCAGCAGTGAAGGACAGAGCACAGATACGCAGTATTTT.

The gene calls are TRBV27 and TRBJ2-1; 7 bases align to TRBD1. Germline CDR1 and CDR2: MNHEY and SMNVEV (reference sequence). The CDR3 runs to 13 residues. V was pared by 10 bases and J by 3 bases, with 6 bases of the junction left unmatched. Here the CDR3 DNA reads TGTGCCACCCTGGGACAGAACTACAATGAGCAGTTCTTC. Translated: CATLGQNYNEQFF.

The chain uses TRBV19 and TRBJ1-4; D is possibly TRBD1 (6 bases). Germline-derived CDR1 and CDR2 are LNHDA and SQIVND (reference sequence). The CDR3 covers 16 residues. The V end lost 5 bases, the J end lost 6 bases, and 19 bases lay between the germline ends. CDR3 residues: CASSPDRTRSYEKLFF. CDR3 nucleotides: TGTGCCAGTAGTCCCGACAGGACTCGATCCTATGAAAAACTGTTTTTT. Using reference TRBV19 and TRBJ1-4 for the parts outside the CDR3, the full variable domain is DGGITQSPKYLFRKEGQNVTLSCEQNLNHDAMYWYRQDPGQGLRLIYYSQIVNDFQKGDIAEGYSVSREKKESFPLTVTSAQKNPTAFYLCASSPDRTRSYEKLFFGSGTQLSVL.

CDR3 bases: TGCACCAGCAGGCGGACAGGGAAAATGAAGACTGAAGCTTTCTTT. It codes for CTSRRTGKMKTEAFF. The chain is built from TRBV1 and TRBJ1-1; TRBD1, the table's D call, lacks a check against the DNA. TRBV1 is reported as a pseudogene. CDR3 length: 15 amino acids.